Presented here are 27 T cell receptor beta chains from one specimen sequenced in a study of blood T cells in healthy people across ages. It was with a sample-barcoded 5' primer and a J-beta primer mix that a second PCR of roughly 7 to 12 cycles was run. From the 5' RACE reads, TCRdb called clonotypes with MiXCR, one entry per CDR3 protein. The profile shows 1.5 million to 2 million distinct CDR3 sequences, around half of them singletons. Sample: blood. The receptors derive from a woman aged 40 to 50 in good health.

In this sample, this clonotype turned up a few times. The DNA of the CDR3 is TGCAGTGCTAGAGATCTAGGCGACGAGCAGTACTTC. Translating it yields CSARDLGDEQYF. The J gene is TRBJ2-7, the V gene TRBV20-1, with D uncertain. The CDR3 contains 12 residues. Germline assignment: CDR1 DFQATT and CDR2 SNEGSKA (reference sequence). V lost 0 bases and J 5 bases, leaving 8 bases between the germline ends.

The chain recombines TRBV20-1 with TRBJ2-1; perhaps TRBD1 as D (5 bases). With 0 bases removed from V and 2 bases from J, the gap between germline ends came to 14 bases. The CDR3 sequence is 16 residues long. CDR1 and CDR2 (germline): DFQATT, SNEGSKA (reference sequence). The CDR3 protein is CSARDWGEMTYNEQFF. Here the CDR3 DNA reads TGCAGTGCTAGAGATTGGGGCGAGATGACCTACAATGAGCAGTTCTTC.

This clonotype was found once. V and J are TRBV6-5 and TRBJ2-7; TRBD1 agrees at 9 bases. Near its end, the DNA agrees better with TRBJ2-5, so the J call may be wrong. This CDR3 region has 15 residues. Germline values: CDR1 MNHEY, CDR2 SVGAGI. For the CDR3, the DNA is TGTGCCAGCAGTTCCCGGGACAGGGATGTAGAGACCCAGTACTTC. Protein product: CASSSRDRDVETQYF.

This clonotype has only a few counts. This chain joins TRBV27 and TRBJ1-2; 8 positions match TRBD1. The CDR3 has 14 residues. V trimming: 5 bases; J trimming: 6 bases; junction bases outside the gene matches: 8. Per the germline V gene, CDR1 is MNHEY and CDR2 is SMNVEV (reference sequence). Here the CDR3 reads CASSARQGYDGYTF. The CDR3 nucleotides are TGTGCCAGCAGTGCACGACAGGGGTACGATGGCTACACCTTC.

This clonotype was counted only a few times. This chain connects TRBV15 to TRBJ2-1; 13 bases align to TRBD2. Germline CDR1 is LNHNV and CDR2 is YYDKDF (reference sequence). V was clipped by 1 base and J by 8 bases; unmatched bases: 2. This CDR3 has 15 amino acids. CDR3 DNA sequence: TGTGCCACCAGCAGAGCAGGGACTAGCGGGGATGAGCAGTTCTTC. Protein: CATSRAGTSGDEQFF.

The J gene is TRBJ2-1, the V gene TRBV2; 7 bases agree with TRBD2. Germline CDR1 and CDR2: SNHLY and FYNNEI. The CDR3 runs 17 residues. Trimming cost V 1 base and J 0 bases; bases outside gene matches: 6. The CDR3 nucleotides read TGTGCCAGCAGTGAAGGCGCAGCGGGGAGCTCCTACAATGAGCAGTTCTTC. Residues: CASSEGAAGSSYNEQFF.

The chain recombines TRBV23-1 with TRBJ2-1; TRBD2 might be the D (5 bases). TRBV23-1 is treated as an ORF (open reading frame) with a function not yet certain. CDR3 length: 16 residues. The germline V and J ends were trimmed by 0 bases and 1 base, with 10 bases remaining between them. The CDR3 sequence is CASSQSTGISYNEQFF. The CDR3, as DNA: TGCGCCAGCAGTCAATCAACCGGGATTTCCTACAATGAGCAGTTCTTC.

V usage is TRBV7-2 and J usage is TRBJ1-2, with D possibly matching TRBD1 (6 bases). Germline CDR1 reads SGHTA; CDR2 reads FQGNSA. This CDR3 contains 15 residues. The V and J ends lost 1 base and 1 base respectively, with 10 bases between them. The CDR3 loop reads CASSLEDRVNYGYTF. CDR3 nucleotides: TGTGCCAGCAGCTTAGAGGACAGAGTTAACTATGGCTACACCTTC.

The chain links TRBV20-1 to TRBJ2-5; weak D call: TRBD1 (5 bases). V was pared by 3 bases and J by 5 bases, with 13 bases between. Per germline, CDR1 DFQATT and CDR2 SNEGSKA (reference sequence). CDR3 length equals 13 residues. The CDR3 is CSARVDSLETQYF. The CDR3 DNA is TGCAGTGCTAGGGTAGACAGTCTGGAGACCCAGTACTTC.

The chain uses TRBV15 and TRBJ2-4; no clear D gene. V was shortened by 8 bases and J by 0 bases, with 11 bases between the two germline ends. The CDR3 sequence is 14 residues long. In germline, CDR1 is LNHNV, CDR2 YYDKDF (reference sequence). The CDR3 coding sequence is TGTGCCACCCAACAGACACTAGCCAAAAACATTCAGTACTTC. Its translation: CATQQTLAKNIQYF.

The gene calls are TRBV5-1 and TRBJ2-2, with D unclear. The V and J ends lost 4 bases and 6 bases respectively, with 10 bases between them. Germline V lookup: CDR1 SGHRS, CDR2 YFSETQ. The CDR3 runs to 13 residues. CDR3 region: CASSNLEAGELFF. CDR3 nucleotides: TGCGCCAGCAGCAACTTAGAGGCCGGGGAGCTGTTTTTT.

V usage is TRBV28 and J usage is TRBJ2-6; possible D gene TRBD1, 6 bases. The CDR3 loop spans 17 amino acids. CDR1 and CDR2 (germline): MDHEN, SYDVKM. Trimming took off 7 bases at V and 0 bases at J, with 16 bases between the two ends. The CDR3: CASIGQGFSSGANVLTF. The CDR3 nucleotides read TGTGCCAGCATAGGGCAGGGGTTCAGCTCTGGGGCCAACGTCCTGACTTTC.

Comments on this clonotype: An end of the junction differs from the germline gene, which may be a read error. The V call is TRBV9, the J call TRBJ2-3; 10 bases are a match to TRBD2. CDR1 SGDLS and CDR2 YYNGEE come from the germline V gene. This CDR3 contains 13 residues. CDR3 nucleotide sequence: TGTGCCAGTAGCGGGGGGTCCGCAGATACGCAGTATTTT. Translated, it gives CASSGGSADTQYF.

This CDR3 is CASSQADPLQGPYEQYF. CDR3 nucleotide sequence: TGCGCCAGCAGCCAAGCGGATCCCCTCCAGGGCCCCTACGAGCAGTACTTC. The gene calls are TRBV4-3 and TRBJ2-7, with D maybe TRBD1 (5 bases). The CDR3 runs to 17 residues. From germline, CDR1 is LGHNA and CDR2 YSLEER. The V gene lost 1 base and the J gene lost 2 bases, with 18 bases spanning the gap.

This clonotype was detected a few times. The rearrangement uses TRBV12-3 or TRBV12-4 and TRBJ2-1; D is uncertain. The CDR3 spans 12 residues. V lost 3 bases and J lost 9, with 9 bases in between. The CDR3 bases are TGTGCCAGCAGTTTGGGTCGGGTTGAGCAGTTCTTC. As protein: CASSLGRVEQFF.

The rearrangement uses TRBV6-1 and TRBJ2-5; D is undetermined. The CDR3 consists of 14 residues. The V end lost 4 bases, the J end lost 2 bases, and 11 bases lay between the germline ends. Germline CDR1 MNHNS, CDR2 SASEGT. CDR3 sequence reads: CASSGGWRQETQYF. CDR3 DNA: TGTGCCAGCAGTGGTGGCTGGCGGCAAGAGACCCAGTACTTC.

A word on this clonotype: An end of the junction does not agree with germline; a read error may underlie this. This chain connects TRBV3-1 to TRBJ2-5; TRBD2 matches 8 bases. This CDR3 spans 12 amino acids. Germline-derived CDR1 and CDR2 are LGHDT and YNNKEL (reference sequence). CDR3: CASGQIAGRQYF. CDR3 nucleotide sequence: TGTGCCAGCGGCCAAATAGCGGGGCGTCAGTACTTC.

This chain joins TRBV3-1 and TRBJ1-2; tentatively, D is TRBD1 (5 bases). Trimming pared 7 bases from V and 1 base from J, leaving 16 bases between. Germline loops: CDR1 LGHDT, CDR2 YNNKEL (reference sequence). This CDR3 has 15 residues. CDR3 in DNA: TGTGCCAGCACCCAGAGAGGGGCCCGTAACTATGGCTACACCTTC. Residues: CASTQRGARNYGYTF.

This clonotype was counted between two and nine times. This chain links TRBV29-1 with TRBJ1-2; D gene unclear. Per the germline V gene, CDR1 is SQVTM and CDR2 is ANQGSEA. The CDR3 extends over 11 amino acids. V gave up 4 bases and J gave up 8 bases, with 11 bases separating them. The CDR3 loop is CSVAHGEGYTF. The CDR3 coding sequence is TGCAGCGTTGCTCACGGCGAAGGCTACACCTTC.

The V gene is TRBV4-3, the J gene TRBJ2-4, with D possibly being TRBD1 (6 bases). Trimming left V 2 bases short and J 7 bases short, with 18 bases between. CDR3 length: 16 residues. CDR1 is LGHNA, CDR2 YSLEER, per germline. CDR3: CASSQKSPRTDNIQYF. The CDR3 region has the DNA TGCGCCAGCAGCCAAAAAAGCCCCCGGACAGATAACATTCAGTACTTC.

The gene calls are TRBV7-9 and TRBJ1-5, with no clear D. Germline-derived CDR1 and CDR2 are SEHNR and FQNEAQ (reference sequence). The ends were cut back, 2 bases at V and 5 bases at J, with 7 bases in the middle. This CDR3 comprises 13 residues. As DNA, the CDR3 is TGTGCCAGCAGCTTAAACACCCATCAGCCCCAGCATTTT. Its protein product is CASSLNTHQPQHF.

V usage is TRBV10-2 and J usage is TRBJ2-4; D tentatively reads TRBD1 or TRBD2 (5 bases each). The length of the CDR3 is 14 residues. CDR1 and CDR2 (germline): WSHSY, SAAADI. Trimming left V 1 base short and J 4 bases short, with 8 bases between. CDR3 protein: CASSEWDGKNIQYF. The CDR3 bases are TGCGCCAGCAGTGAGTGGGACGGAAAAAACATTCAGTACTTC.

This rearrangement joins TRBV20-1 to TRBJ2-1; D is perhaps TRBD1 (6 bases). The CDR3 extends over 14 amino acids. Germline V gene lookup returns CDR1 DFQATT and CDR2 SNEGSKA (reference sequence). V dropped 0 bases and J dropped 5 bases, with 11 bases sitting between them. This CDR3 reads CSAREGASHNEQFF. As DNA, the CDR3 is TGCAGTGCTAGAGAGGGGGCTAGTCACAATGAGCAGTTCTTC.

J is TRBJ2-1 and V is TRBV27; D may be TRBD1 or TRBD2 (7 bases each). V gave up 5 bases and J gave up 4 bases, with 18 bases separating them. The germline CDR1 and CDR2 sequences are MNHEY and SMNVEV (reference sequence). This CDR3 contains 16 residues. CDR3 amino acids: CASSPLGRGGYNEQFF. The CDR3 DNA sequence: TGTGCCAGCAGTCCCCTAGGCAGGGGGGGGTACAATGAGCAGTTCTTC.

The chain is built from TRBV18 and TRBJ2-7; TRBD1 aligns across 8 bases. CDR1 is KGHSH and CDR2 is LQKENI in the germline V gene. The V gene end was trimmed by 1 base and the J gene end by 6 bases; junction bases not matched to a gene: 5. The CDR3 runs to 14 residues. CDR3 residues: CASSPRGTGGEQYF. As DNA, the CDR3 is TGTGCCAGCTCACCACGAGGGACAGGAGGCGAGCAGTACTTC.

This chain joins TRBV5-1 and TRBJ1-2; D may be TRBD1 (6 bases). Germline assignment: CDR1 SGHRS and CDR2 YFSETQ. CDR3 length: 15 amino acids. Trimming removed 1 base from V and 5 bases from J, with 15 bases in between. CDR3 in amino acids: CASSLSRTVGYGYTF. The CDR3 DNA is TGCGCCAGCAGCTTGTCCCGGACAGTTGGGTATGGCTACACCTTC.

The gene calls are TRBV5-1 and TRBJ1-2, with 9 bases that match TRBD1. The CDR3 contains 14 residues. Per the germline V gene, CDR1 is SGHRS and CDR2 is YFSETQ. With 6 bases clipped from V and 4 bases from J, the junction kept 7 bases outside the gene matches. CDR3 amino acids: CASMGDRAAYGYTF. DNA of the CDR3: TGCGCCAGCATGGGGGACAGGGCGGCCTATGGCTACACCTTC. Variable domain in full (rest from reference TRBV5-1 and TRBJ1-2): KAGVTQTPRYLIKTRGQQVTLSCSPISGHRSVSWYQQTPGQGLQFLFEYFSETQRNKGNFPGRFSGRQFSNSRSEMNVSTLELGDSALYLCASMGDRAAYGYTFGSGTRLTVV.